A selection of T cell receptor beta chains follows, all from one sample in a study of cytotoxic CD8 clonotypes in ibrutinib-treated CLL. The table came from immunoSEQ multiplex PCR; TCRdb's copy has only in-frame clones and leaves some out. Of around 330,000 clones in the sample, under 70% were seen once. Material: PBMCs, obtained after 36 months of ibrutinib treatment. The receptors originated from a human donor with chronic lymphocytic leukemia. The CDR3 runs from the conserved cysteine through the conserved F or W. D genes are given only for firm matches. Some rows mark clone size as missing; the rest say once, few, many or name a class of expanded clone.

NA,few,TRBV28,TRBJ1-6,TGTGCCACCCGGGACCCCTATAATTCACCCCTCCACTTT,CATRDPYNSPLHF
TRBD2,NA,TRBV7-9,TRBJ2-1,TGTGCCAGCAGCCCCCGGGGACTAGCGGGGGGTTACAATGAGCAGTTCTTC,CASSPRGLAGGYNEQFF
TRBD1,NA,TRBV19,TRBJ2-6,TGTGCCAGTAGTATATTGCGTACCACAGGGGTCTCTGGGGCCAACGTCCTGACTTTC,CASSILRTTGVSGANVLTF
TRBD2,NA,TRBV4-3,TRBJ2-1,TGCGCCAGCAGCCAAGAGCTAGCGGGAGACAATGAGCAGTTCTTC,CASSQELAGDNEQFF
NA,NA,TRBV29-1,TRBJ2-5,TGCAGCGTTGATAGGGACACCCACCAAGAGACCCAGTACTTC,CSVDRDTHQETQYF
NA,NA,TRBV5-6,TRBJ2-1,TGTGCCAGCAGCTTTTCTCGTCGGGGGGCCCTTTCCTACAATGAGCAGTTCTTC,CASSFSRRGALSYNEQFF
NA,NA,TRBV19,TRBJ1-2,TGTGCCAGTAGTATAGCTGGCAGGGCCTTCTATGGCTACACCTTC,CASSIAGRAFYGYTF
NA,NA,TRBV5-6,TRBJ1-5,TGTGCCAGCAGCCGACAGTTTTCTAGCAATCAGCCCCAGCATTTT,CASSRQFSSNQPQHF
TRBD1,once,TRBV2,TRBJ2-2,TGTGCCAGCAGCTCAACAGGGGCGAACACCGGGGAGCTGTTTTTT,CASSSTGANTGELFF
NA,NA,TRBV30,TRBJ2-1,TGTGCCTGGACGGGGCAAACTTACAATGAGCAGTTCTTC,CAWTGQTYNEQFF
NA,NA,TRBV10-1,TRBJ2-7,TGCGCCAGCAGTGATGGCAGCTACTACGAGCAGTACTTC,CASSDGSYYEQYF
TRBD2,NA,TRBV28,TRBJ2-7,TGTGCCAGCAGTTTTCTAGCGGGGGGTGGGCAGTACTTC,CASSFLAGGGQYF
NA,NA,TRBV25-1,TRBJ2-7,TGTGCCAGCAGTGACGCCTACGAGCAGTACTTC,CASSDAYEQYF
TRBD1,NA,TRBV19,TRBJ2-5,TGTGCCAGTAGTATCAGACAGGGGGTCTACCAAGAGACCCAGTACTTC,CASSIRQGVYQETQYF
TRBD1,few,TRBV6-1,TRBJ2-7,TGTGCCAGCAGTGAGCTAGGGACAGGGCCCGAAAGTTTGCCCTACGAGCAGTACTTC,CASSELGTGPESLPYEQYF